The T cell receptor beta chain described here comes from a study of blood T cell repertoires in COVID-19. Across the whole study: The cDNA or gDNA used as material had been derived from T cells, B-cell-depleted T cells, or PBMCs.

Trimming cost V 5 bases and J 9 bases, with 17 bases left between them. The CDR3 runs 13 residues. Germline lookup yields CDR1 SGHNT and CDR2 YYREEE (reference sequence). This clone has a handful of counts. Generated by immunoSEQ multiplex PCR, the TCRdb table keeps only in-frame clones and is missing some. The sample includes 200,000 to 250,000 clones, approximately 91% of them seen just once. The sequence was collected from a man in his sixties who had recovered from COVID-19. The V call is TRBV5-4, the J call TRBJ1-2; D is undetermined. The material sequenced was peripheral blood. The CDR3 coding sequence is TGTGCCAGCAGTATCCGGGGAGACTACAGCTACACCTTC. This sequence encodes CASSIRGDYSYTF. Combining the CDR3 with reference TRBV5-4 and TRBJ1-2 gives the whole variable domain ETGVTQSPTHLIKTRGQQVTLRCSSQSGHNTVSWYQQALGQGPQFIFQYYREEENGRGNFPPRFSGLQFPNYSSELNVNALELDDSALYLCASSIRGDYSYTFGSGTRLTVV.